This T cell receptor beta chain was observed in a study of OX40 agonist ivuxolimab in advanced cancers. Regarding the study in general: The costimulatory receptor OX40 (CD134) was targeted by ivuxolimab, a fully human IgG2 agonistic monoclonal antibody. Peripheral TCRbeta sequencing aimed to test whether ivuxolimab altered TCR sequence diversity and caused clonal T-cell expansion. The paper describes the monotherapy dose-escalation part (N ≈ 51 patients) of the phase I trial of ivuxolimab. Among the roughly 52 dose-escalation patients, around 20 had hepatocellular carcinoma, approximately 15 melanoma, 9 renal cell carcinoma and 9 head and neck cancer. Patients were allowed to have had prior anti-PD-1, anti-PD-L1 or anti-CTLA-4 therapy, and 40% to 45% of the dose-escalation patients had previously received checkpoint inhibitors. A male proportion of roughly 85% and a mean age of approximately 62 years, ranging from 23 to 79, were recorded for the dose-escalation cohort. Intravenous ivuxolimab was administered to patients every 2 weeks at six dose levels: 0.01, 0.1, 0.3, 1.5, 3 and 10 mg/kg. Partial responses occurred in three dose-escalation patients: two with cutaneous melanoma and one with hepatocellular carcinoma.

From its cysteine to its phenylalanine, the CDR3 spans 15 amino acids. This entry keeps only the CDR3 DNA: 45 bases, framed from base 1. Trimming takes 6 bases off V and 7 bases off J; junction bases not matched to a gene: 13. For CDR1 and CDR2, the germline V gene (reference sequence) lists MNHNY and SVGAGI. The trial excluded patients who had a history of autoimmune disease or who were on systemic immunosuppression. Peripheral blood for TCR sequencing was collected from all dose cohorts at baseline, on cycle 4 day 1, and on cycle 7 day 1. Samples came from an open-label, multicenter, first-in-human phase I dose-escalation trial of ivuxolimab. Adults with locally advanced or metastatic melanoma, renal cell carcinoma, hepatocellular carcinoma or head and neck squamous cell carcinoma were enrolled in the trial. Before TCR sequencing, CD4+ T cells and CD8+ T cells were sorted from peripheral blood as separate populations.

About this clone: There is no known antigen for this receptor. Within one base of it there is no much larger clone, and no base qualities were kept.

The paper's findings and limits, for the study overall: Partial responders in the 0.1-3.0 mg/kg groups had among the lowest normalized peripheral clonal expansion, especially among CD8+ T cells. After ivuxolimab, CD8+ T cells had more expanded clones than CD4+ T cells on average. The antigen specificity of the peripheral T cells that underwent clonal expansion was not determined. Low levels of normalized T-cell clonal expansion were also seen in some patients who did not respond. Clonal expansion of both CD4+ and CD8+ blood T cells was observed from baseline to week 6 at doses 0.1 to 3.0 mg/kg.

Genomic DNA was isolated from the sorted cells so that the TCRbeta CDR3 region could be sequenced. The immunoSEQ Assay was used for sequencing of TCRbeta CDR3 regions. Imported from immuneACCESS, the table was reduced by TCRdb to in-frame sequences with V and J called. These copies leave out some clones; in studies compared against another copy, an unresolved V gene accounts for under half, and the cause of the remainder is not known. The sample data list approximately 94,000 clones, and approximately 91% of these were observed just once. 0.16% of the sample goes to the ten largest clones. This specimen consisted of CD4+ or CD8+ T cells sorted from blood, obtained in a trial of the OX40 agonist ivuxolimab. The receptor was derived from an adult with an advanced solid tumor such as melanoma, head and neck, liver or kidney cancer. This chain is built from TRBV6-6 and TRBJ2-7, and 9 junction bases match TRBD1. The DNA is TGTGCCAGCAGCTACACAAGGACAGGGGTTAAAGAGCAGTACTTC. It encodes CASSYTRTGVKEQYF.